This is a list of T cell receptor beta chains from one sample in a study of Graves' ophthalmopathy and Graves' hyperthyroidism. TCRdb processed the multiplex PCR reads anew with MiXCR; each CDR3 protein has one entry. The sample includes around 660,000 distinct CDR3 sequences, approximately 39% of them seen just once. The material sequenced was peripheral blood. These receptors were collected from an adult man with Graves' ophthalmopathy. The CDR3 runs from the conserved cysteine through the conserved F or W. D genes are given only for firm matches. Clone size is stated in some rows and not others, as once, few, many or a class when expanded.

j_gene: TRBJ1-1
d_gene: .
abundance: .
v_gene: TRBV2
CDR3aa: CAWSVAPQWVDDTEAFF
CDR3nt: TGTGCCTGGAGTGTAGCCCCACAATGGGTGGATGACACTGAAGCTTTCTTT

j_gene: TRBJ1-2
d_gene: .
abundance: many
v_gene: TRBV4-1
CDR3aa: CASSQGGLKGGYTF
CDR3nt: TGCGCCAGCAGCCAAGGTGGACTTAAGGGTGGCTACACCTTC

j_gene: TRBJ1-2
d_gene: .
abundance: many
v_gene: TRBV20-1
CDR3aa: CSARVVGYGYTF
CDR3nt: TGCAGTGCTAGAGTTGTGGGCTATGGCTACACCTTC

j_gene: TRBJ1-1
d_gene: .
abundance: many
v_gene: TRBV7-3
CDR3aa: CASSLASHTEAFF
CDR3nt: TGTGCCAGCAGCTTAGCCAGCCACACTGAAGCTTTCTTT

j_gene: TRBJ1-4
d_gene: .
abundance: many
v_gene: TRBV10-3
CDR3aa: CAISESSDSKLFF
CDR3nt: TGTGCCATCAGTGAGTCAAGTGACTCTAAACTGTTTTTT

j_gene: TRBJ1-2
d_gene: .
abundance: few
v_gene: TRBV29-1
CDR3aa: CSGGGANYGYTF
CDR3nt: TGCAGCGGCGGAGGAGCTAACTATGGCTACACCTTC

j_gene: TRBJ2-6
d_gene: .
abundance: many
v_gene: TRBV4-1
CDR3aa: CASSQGLSGANVLTF
CDR3nt: TGCGCCAGCAGCCAGGGACTCTCTGGGGCCAACGTCCTGACTTTC

j_gene: TRBJ2-3
d_gene: .
abundance: few
v_gene: TRBV24-1
CDR3aa: CATSDASPSTDTQYF
CDR3nt: TGTGCCACCAGTGACGCCTCCCCTAGCACAGATACGCAGTATTTT

j_gene: TRBJ2-3
d_gene: TRBD2
abundance: few
v_gene: TRBV24-1
CDR3aa: CATKAGVGDTQYF
CDR3nt: TGTGCCACCAAGGCGGGAGTTGGAGATACGCAGTATTTT

j_gene: TRBJ1-2
d_gene: TRBD1
abundance: many
v_gene: TRBV15
CDR3aa: CATSVRDSSNYGYTF
CDR3nt: TGTGCCACCAGCGTCCGGGACAGCTCTAACTATGGCTACACCTTC

j_gene: TRBJ2-7
d_gene: .
abundance: .
v_gene: TRBV20-1
CDR3aa: CSAYGGQGLREQYF
CDR3nt: TGCAGCGCTTACGGGGGGCAGGGTCTCCGCGAGCAGTACTTC

j_gene: TRBJ1-4
d_gene: TRBD1
abundance: .
v_gene: TRBV27
CDR3aa: CASSFGQGGGEKLFF
CDR3nt: TGTGCCAGCAGTTTTGGACAGGGGGGCGGTGAAAAACTGTTTTTT

j_gene: TRBJ2-7
d_gene: .
abundance: many
v_gene: TRBV7-9
CDR3aa: CASSVLVGGAGPYEQYF
CDR3nt: TGTGCCAGCAGCGTATTAGTGGGAGGAGCGGGTCCCTACGAGCAGTACTTC

j_gene: TRBJ2-7
d_gene: TRBD2
abundance: .
v_gene: TRBV10-3
CDR3aa: CASSFSTGGPGEQYF
CDR3nt: TGTGCCAGCAGTTTTTCAACGGGAGGGCCGGGCGAGCAGTACTTC

j_gene: TRBJ1-5
d_gene: .
abundance: few
v_gene: TRBV10-3
CDR3aa: CASSRVGHQPQHF
CDR3nt: TGTGCCAGCAGTCGAGTAGGGCATCAGCCCCAGCATTTT

j_gene: TRBJ2-6
d_gene: TRBD1
abundance: .
v_gene: TRBV3-1
CDR3aa: CASSQEQGSSGANVLTF
CDR3nt: TGTGCCAGCAGCCAAGAACAGGGGAGCTCTGGGGCCAACGTCCTGACTTTC

j_gene: TRBJ1-2
d_gene: TRBD1
abundance: .
v_gene: TRBV11-1
CDR3aa: CASSLQTGQINYGYTF
CDR3nt: TGTGCCAGCAGCTTACAAACGGGACAGATTAACTATGGCTACACCTTC

j_gene: TRBJ1-2
d_gene: TRBD1
abundance: many
v_gene: TRBV15
CDR3aa: CATSENTDRVNGYTF
CDR3nt: TGTGCCACCAGCGAAAATACGGACAGGGTGAACGGCTACACCTTC

j_gene: TRBJ2-6
d_gene: .
abundance: many
v_gene: TRBV12-3/TRBV12-4
CDR3aa: CASSWNSGANVLTF
CDR3nt: TGTGCCAGCAGTTGGAACTCTGGGGCCAACGTCCTGACTTTC

j_gene: TRBJ2-7
d_gene: .
abundance: .
v_gene: TRBV7-3
CDR3aa: CASSLTGNAYEQYF
CDR3nt: TGTGCCAGCAGCTTAACCGGGAACGCCTACGAGCAGTACTTC

j_gene: TRBJ1-1
d_gene: .
abundance: .
v_gene: TRBV10-2
CDR3aa: CASSVGGTEASF
CDR3nt: TGCGCCAGCAGTGTCGGGGGCACTGAAGCTTCCTTT